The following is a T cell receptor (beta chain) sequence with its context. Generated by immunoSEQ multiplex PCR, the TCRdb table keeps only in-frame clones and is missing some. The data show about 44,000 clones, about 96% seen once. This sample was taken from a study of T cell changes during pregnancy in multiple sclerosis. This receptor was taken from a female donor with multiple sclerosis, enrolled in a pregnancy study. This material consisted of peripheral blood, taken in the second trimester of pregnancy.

The CDR3 loop is CASSLRGDGSSYNSPLHF. Written as DNA, the CDR3 is TGTGCCAGCAGCTTAAGAGGCGACGGCAGCTCCTATAATTCACCCCTCCACTTT. The rearrangement uses TRBV7-2 and TRBJ1-6, with D uncertain. The germline CDR1 and CDR2 sequences are SGHTA and FQGNSA. The V and J ends lost 2 bases and 0 bases respectively, with 14 bases between them. CDR3 size: 18 residues.